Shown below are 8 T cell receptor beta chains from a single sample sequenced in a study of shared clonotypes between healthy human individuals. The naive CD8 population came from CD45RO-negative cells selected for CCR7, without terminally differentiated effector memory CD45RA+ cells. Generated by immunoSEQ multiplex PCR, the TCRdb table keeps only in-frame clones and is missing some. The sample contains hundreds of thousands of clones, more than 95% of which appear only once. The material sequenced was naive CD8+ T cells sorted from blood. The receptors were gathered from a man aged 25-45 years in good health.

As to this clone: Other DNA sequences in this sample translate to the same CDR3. The CDR3 reads CASSFIGSTDTQYF. In DNA, the CDR3 is TGTGCCAGCAGTTTTATCGGGAGCACAGATACGCAGTATTTT. The genes are TRBV27 and TRBJ2-3, with D unclear. CDR3 length equals 14 residues. Germline-derived CDR1 and CDR2 are MNHEY and SMNVEV (reference sequence). Between the trimmed V and J ends, which lost 3 bases and 0 bases, there was a span of 7 bases.

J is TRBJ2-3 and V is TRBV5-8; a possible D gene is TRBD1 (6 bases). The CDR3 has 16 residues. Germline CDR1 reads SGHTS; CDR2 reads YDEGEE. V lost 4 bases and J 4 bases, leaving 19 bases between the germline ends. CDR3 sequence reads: CASSTSRDIYPDTQYF. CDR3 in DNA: TGTGCCAGCAGCACGAGCCGGGACATTTATCCAGATACGCAGTATTTT.

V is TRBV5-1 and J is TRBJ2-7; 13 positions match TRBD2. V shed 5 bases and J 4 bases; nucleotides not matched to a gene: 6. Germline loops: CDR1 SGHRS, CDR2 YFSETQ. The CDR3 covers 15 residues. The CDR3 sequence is CASSIGLAGVYEQYF. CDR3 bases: TGCGCCAGCAGTATTGGACTAGCGGGAGTTTACGAGCAGTACTTC.

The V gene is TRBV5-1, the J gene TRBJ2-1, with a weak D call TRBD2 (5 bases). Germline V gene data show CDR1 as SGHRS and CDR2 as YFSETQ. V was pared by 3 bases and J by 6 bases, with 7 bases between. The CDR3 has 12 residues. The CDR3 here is CASSSDFNEQFF. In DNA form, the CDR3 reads TGCGCCAGCAGCTCGGACTTCAATGAGCAGTTCTTC.

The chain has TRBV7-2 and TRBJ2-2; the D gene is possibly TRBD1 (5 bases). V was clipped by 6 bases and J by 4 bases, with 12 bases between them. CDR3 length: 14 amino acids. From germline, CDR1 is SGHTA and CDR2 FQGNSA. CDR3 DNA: TGTGCCAGCAGTTCTAATAGGGGCACCGGGGAGCTGTTTTTT. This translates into CASSSNRGTGELFF. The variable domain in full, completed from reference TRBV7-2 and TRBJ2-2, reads GAGVSQSPSNKVTEKGKDVELRCDPISGHTALYWYRQSLGQGLEFLIYFQGNSAPDKSGLPSDRFSAERTGGSVSTLTIQRTQQEDSAVYLCASSSNRGTGELFFGEGSRLTVL.

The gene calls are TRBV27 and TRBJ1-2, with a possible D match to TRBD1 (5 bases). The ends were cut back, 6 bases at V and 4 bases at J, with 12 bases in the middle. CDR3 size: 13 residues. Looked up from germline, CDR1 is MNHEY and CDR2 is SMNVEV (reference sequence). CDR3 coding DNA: TGTGCCAGCAGCCACCAGGGAGCCTATGGCTACACCTTC. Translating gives CASSHQGAYGYTF.

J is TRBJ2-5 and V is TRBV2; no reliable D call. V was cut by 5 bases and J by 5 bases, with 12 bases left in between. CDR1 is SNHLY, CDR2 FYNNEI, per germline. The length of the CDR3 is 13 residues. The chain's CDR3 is CASSRPPTETQYF. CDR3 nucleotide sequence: TGTGCCAGCAGTAGGCCCCCCACGGAGACCCAGTACTTC.

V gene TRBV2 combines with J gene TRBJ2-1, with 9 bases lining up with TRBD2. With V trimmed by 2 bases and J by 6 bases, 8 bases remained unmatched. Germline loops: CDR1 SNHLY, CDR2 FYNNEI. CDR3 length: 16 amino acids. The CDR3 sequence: CASSETSIAGVNEQFF. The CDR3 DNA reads TGTGCCAGCAGTGAAACCAGCATAGCGGGAGTCAATGAGCAGTTCTTC.